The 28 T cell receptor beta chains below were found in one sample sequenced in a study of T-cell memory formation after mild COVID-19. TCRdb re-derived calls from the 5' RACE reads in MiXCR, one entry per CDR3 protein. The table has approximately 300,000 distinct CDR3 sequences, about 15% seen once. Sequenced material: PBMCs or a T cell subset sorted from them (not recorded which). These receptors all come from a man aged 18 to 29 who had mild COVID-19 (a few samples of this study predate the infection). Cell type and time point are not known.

CDR3 DNA sequence: TGTGCCAGCAGCCCCCAGGTAGTGAACGTAAAATACGAGCAGTACTTC. This sequence encodes CASSPQVVNVKYEQYF. V usage is TRBV7-9 and J usage is TRBJ2-7; D is ambiguous. In germline, CDR1 is SEHNR, CDR2 FQNEAQ (reference sequence). Deletions cut 5 bases from V and 4 bases from J, with 21 bases between. The CDR3 runs 16 residues.

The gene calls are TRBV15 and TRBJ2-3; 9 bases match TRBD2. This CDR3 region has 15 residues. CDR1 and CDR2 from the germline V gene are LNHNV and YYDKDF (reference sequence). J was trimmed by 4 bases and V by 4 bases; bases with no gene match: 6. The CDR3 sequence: CATSTTLAGADTQYF. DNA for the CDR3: TGTGCCACCAGCACTACACTAGCGGGTGCAGATACGCAGTATTTT.

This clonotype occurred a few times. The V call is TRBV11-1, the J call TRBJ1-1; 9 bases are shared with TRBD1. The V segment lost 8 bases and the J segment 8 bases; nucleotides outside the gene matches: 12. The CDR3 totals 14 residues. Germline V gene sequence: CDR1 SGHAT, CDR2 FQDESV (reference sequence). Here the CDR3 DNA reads TGTGCCAGCGCCACCGACAGGGGGGCGGCCGAAGCTTTCTTT. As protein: CASATDRGAAEAFF.

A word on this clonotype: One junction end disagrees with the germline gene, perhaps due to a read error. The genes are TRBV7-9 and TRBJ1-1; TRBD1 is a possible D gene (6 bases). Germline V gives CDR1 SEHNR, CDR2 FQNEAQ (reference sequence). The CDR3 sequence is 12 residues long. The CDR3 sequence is CASTLGGTEAFF. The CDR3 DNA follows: TGTGCCAGCACCTTAGGGGGCACTGAAGCTTTCTTT.

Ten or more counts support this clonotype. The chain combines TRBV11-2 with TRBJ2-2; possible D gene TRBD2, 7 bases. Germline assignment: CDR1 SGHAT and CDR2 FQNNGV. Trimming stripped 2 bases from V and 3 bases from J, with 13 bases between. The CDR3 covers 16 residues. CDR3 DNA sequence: TGTGCCAGCAGCTTATGGCGGGGGCCTCACACCGGGGAGCTGTTTTTT. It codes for CASSLWRGPHTGELFF.

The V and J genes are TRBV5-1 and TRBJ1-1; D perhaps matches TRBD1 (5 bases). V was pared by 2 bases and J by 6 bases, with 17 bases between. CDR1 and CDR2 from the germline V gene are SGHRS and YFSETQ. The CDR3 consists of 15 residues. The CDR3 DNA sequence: TGCGCCAGCAGCTTCCGGGGCTGGCAGACGGCTGAAGCTTTCTTT. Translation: CASSFRGWQTAEAFF.

The CDR3 region is CASSVGGPQETQYF. The CDR3 nucleotides are TGTGCCAGCAGCGTCGGAGGGCCGCAAGAGACCCAGTACTTC. The rearrangement uses TRBV27 and TRBJ2-5; weak D call: TRBD2 (6 bases). The germline V gene encodes CDR1 MNHEY and CDR2 SMNVEV (reference sequence). V lost 6 bases and J 2 bases, leaving 13 bases between the germline ends. This CDR3 spans 14 amino acids.

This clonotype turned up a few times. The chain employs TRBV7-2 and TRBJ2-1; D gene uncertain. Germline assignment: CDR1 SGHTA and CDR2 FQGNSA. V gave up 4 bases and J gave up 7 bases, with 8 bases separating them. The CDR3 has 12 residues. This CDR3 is CASSSMGNEQFF. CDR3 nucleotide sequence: TGTGCCAGCAGCTCGATGGGTAATGAGCAGTTCTTC.

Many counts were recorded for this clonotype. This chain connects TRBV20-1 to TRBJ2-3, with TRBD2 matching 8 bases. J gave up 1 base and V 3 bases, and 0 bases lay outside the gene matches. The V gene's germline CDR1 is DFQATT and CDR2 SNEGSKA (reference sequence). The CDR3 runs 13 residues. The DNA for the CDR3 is TGCAGTGCTAGGGGACTAGGCACAGATACGCAGTATTTT. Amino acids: CSARGLGTDTQYF.

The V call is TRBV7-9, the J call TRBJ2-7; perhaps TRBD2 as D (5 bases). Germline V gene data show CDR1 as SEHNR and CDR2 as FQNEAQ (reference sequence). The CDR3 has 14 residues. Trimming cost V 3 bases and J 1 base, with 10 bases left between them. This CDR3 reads CASSLSGGSYEQYV. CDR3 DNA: TGTGCCAGCAGCTTGTCTGGCGGGTCCTACGAGCAGTACGTC.

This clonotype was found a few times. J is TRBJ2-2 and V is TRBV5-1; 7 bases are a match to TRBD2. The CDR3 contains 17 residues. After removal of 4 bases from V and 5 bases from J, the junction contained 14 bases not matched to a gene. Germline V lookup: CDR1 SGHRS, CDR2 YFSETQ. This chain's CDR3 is CASSGRVAGDVTGELFF. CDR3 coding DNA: TGCGCCAGCAGCGGGAGGGTCGCAGGCGACGTAACCGGGGAGCTGTTTTTT.

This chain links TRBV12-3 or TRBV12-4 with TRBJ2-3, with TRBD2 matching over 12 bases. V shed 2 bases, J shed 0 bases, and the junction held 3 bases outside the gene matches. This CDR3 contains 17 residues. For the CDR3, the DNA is TGTGCCAGCAGTTTAACTAGCGGGGGGCTTAGCACAGATACGCAGTATTTT. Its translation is CASSLTSGGLSTDTQYF.

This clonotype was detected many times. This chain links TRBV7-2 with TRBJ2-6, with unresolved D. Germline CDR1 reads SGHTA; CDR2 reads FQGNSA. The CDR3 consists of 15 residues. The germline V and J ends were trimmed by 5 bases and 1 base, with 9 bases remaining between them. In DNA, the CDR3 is TGTGCCAGCAGCCCTCTAGTATCTGGGGCCAACGTCCTGACTTTC. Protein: CASSPLVSGANVLTF.

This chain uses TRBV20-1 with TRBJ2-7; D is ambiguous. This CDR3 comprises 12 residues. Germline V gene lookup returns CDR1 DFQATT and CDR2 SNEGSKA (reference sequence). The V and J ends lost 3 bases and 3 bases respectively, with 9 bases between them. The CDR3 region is CSASPAGYEQYV. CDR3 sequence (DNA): TGCAGTGCTAGTCCCGCAGGCTACGAGCAGTACGTC.

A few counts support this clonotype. This CDR3 reads CASSAIGLLGNEQFF. CDR3 bases: TGTGCCAGCAGCGCCATCGGACTATTAGGGAATGAGCAGTTCTTC. The V call is TRBV7-2, the J call TRBJ2-1, with D perhaps TRBD2 (6 bases). Germline V gene data show CDR1 as SGHTA and CDR2 as FQGNSA. Trimming removed 5 bases from V and 7 bases from J, with 18 bases in between. This CDR3 comprises 15 residues.

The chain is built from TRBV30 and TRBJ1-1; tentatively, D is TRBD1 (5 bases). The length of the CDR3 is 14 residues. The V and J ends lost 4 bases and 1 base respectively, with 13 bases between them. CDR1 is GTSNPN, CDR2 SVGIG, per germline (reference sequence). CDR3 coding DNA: TGTGCCTGGAAGGGGCGACTTAAGAACACTGAAGCTTTCTTT. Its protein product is CAWKGRLKNTEAFF. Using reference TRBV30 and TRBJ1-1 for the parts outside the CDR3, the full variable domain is SQTIHQWPATLVQPVGSPLSLECTVEGTSNPNLYWYRQAAGRGLQLLFYSVGIGQISSEVPQNLSASRPQDRQFILSSKKLLLSDSGFYLCAWKGRLKNTEAFFGQGTRLTVV.

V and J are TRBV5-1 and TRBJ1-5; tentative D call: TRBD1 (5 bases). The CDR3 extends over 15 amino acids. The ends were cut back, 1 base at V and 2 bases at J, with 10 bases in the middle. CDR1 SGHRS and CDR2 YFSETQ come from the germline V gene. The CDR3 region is CASSLSPGRNQPQHF. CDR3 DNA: TGCGCCAGCAGCTTGTCCCCAGGGCGCAATCAGCCCCAGCATTTT. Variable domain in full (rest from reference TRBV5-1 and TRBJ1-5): KAGVTQTPRYLIKTRGQQVTLSCSPISGHRSVSWYQQTPGQGLQFLFEYFSETQRNKGNFPGRFSGRQFSNSRSEMNVSTLELGDSALYLCASSLSPGRNQPQHFGDGTRLSIL.

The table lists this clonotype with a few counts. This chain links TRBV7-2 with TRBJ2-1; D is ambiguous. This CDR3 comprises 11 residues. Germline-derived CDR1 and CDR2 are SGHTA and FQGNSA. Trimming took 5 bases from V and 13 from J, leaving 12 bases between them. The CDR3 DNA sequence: TGTGCCAGCAGCACCCCCAGAAATCAGTTCTTC. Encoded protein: CASSTPRNQFF.

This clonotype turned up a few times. CDR3 DNA: TGTGCCAGCAGCGTTAACTACAATGAGCAGTTCTTC. Translation: CASSVNYNEQFF. The rearrangement uses TRBV9 and TRBJ2-1; no clear D. CDR1 SGDLS and CDR2 YYNGEE come from the germline V gene. Trimming took 2 bases from V and 3 from J, leaving 3 bases between them. The CDR3 spans 12 residues.

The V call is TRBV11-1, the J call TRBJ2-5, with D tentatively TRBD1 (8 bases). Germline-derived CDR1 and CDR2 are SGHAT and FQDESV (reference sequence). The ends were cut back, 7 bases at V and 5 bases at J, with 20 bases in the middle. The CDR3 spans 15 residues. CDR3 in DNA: TGTGCCAGCAACCCAGGACAGGGAGGGTCGGAGACCCAGTACTTC. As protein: CASNPGQGGSETQYF. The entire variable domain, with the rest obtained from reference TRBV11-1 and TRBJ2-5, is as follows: EAEVAQSPRYKITEKSQAVAFWCDPISGHATLYWYRQILGQGPELLVQFQDESVVDDSQLPKDRFSAERLKGVDSTLKIQPAELGDSAMYLCASNPGQGGSETQYFGPGTRLLVL.

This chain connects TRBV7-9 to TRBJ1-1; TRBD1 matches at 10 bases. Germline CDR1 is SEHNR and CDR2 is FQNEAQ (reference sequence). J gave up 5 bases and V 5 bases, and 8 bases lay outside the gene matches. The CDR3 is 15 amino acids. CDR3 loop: CASSTLTGGETEAFF. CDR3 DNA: TGTGCCAGCAGCACCCTGACAGGGGGCGAGACTGAAGCTTTCTTT.

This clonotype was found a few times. The CDR3 reads CASSLAGLSGANVLTF. The CDR3 DNA reads TGTGCCAGCAGCTTGGCAGGCCTCTCTGGGGCCAACGTCCTGACTTTC. The genes are TRBV5-5 and TRBJ2-6, with D unclear. In germline, CDR1 is SGHKS, CDR2 YYEKEE (reference sequence). The length of the CDR3 is 16 residues. Trimming removed 0 bases from V and 0 bases from J, with 7 bases in between.

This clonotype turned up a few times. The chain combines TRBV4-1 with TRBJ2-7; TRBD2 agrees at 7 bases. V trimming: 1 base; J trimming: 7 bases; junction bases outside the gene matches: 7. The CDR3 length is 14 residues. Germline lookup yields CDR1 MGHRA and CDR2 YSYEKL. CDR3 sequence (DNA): TGCGCCAGCAGCCAAGTCGCCGGCGGGGGAGAGCAGTACGTC. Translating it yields CASSQVAGGGEQYV.

The chain's CDR3 is CASRPRGGHWATEAFF. CDR3 coding DNA: TGTGCCAGCAGGCCCCGGGGGGGGCATTGGGCCACTGAAGCTTTCTTT. The V and J genes are TRBV27 and TRBJ1-1; perhaps TRBD1 as D (6 bases). The CDR3 consists of 16 residues. CDR1 is MNHEY, CDR2 SMNVEV, per germline (reference sequence). V was pared by 6 bases and J by 4 bases, with 21 bases between.

CDR3 in amino acids: CSAVITSGAGGTQYF. Written as DNA, the CDR3 is TGCAGTGCTGTTATTACTAGCGGGGCGGGGGGGACCCAGTACTTC. V usage is TRBV20-1 and J usage is TRBJ2-5, with TRBD2 matching 10 bases. Germline trimming cut 5 bases from V and 7 bases from J; bases unmatched to any gene: 13. The germline CDR1 and CDR2 sequences are DFQATT and SNEGSKA (reference sequence). The CDR3 runs to 15 residues.

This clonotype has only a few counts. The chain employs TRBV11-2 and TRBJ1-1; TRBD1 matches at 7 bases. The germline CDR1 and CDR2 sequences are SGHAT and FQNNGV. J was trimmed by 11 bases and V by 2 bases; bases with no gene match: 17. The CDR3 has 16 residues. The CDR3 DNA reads TGTGCCAGCAGCTTAACGCAGGGGGGCTCTAGGGCTCCTGCTTTCTTT. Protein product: CASSLTQGGSRAPAFF. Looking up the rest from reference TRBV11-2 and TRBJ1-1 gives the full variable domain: EAGVAQSPRYKIIEKRQSVAFWCNPISGHATLYWYQQILGQGPKLLIQFQNNGVVDDSQLPKDRFSAERLKGVDSTLKIQPAKLEDSAVYLCASSLTQGGSRAPAFFGQGTRLTVV.

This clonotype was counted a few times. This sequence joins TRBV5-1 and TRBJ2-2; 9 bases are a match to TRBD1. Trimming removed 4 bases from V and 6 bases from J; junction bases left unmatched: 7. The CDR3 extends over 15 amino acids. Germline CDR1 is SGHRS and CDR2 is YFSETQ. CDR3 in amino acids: CASSPSTGGSGELFF. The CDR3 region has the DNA TGCGCCAGCAGCCCCTCGACAGGGGGATCCGGGGAGCTGTTTTTT.

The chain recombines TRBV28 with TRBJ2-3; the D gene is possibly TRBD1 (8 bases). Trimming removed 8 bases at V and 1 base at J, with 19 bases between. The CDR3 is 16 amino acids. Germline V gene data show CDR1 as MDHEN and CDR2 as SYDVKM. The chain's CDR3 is CASRPQGAGGTDTQYF. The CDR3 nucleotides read TGTGCCAGCCGACCTCAGGGGGCGGGGGGCACAGATACGCAGTATTTT.